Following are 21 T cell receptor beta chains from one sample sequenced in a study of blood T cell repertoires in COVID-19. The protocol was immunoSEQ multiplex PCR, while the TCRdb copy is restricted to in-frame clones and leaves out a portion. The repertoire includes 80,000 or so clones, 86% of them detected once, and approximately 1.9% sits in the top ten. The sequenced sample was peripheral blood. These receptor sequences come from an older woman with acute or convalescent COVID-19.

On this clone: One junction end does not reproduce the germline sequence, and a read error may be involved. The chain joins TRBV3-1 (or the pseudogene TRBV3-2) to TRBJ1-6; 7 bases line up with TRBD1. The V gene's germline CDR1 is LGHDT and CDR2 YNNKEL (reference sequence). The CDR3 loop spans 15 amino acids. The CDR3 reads CASRQGGWSNSPLHF. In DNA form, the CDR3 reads TGTGCCAGCAGGCAAGGGGGCTGGAGCAATTCACCCCTCCACTTT.

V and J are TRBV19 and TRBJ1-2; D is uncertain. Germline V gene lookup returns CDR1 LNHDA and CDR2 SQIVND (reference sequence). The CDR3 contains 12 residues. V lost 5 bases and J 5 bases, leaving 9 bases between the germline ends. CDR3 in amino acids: CASSQSDYGYTF. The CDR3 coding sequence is TGTGCCAGTAGTCAGTCCGATTATGGCTACACCTTC.

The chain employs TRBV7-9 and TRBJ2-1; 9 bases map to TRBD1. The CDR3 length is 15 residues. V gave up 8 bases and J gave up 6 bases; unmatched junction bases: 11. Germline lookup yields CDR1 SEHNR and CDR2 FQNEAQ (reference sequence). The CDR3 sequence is CASGSVQGATNEQFF. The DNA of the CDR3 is TGTGCCAGCGGATCGGTACAGGGGGCGACCAATGAGCAGTTCTTC.

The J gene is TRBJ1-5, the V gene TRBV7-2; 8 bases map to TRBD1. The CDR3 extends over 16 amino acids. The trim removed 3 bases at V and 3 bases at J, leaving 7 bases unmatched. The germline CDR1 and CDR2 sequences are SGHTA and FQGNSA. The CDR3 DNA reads TGTGCCAGCAGCTTGGGACAGGTGACGGACAATCAGCCCCAGCATTTT. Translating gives CASSLGQVTDNQPQHF.

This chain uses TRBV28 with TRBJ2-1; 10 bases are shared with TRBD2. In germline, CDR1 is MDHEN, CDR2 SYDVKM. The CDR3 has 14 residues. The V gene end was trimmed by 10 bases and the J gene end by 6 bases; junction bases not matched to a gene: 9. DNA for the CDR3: TGTGCCATCCTCGGACTAGCGGAACCCAATGAGCAGTTCTTC. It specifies CAILGLAEPNEQFF.

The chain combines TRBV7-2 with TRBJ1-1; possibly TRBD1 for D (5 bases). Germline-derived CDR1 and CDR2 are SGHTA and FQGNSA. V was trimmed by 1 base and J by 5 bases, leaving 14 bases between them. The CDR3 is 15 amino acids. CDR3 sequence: CASSLEGAQWTEAFF. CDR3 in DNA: TGTGCCAGCAGCTTAGAAGGGGCTCAGTGGACTGAAGCTTTCTTT.

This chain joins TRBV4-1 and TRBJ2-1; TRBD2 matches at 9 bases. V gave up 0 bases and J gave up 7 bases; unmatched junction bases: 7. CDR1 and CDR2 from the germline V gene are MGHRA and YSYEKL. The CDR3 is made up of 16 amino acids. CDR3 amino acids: CASSQDRSGGLNEQFF. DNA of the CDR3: TGCGCCAGCAGCCAAGATCGTAGCGGGGGTCTGAATGAGCAGTTCTTC.

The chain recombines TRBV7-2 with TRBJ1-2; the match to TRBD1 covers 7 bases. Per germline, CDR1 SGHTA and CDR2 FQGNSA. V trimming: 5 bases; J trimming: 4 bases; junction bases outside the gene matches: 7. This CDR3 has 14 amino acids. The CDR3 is CASSPGQNLYGYTF. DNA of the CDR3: TGTGCCAGCAGCCCGGGACAGAACCTCTATGGCTACACCTTC.

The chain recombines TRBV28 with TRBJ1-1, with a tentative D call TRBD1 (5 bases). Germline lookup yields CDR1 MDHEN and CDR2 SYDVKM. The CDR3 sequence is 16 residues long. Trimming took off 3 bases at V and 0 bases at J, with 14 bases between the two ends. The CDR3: CASSFSGADLNTEAFF. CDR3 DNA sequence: TGTGCCAGCAGTTTCAGTGGGGCAGATCTGAACACTGAAGCTTTCTTT.

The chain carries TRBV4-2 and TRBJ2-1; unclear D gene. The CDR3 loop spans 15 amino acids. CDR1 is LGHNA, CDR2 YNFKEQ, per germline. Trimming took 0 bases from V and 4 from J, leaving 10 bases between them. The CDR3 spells CASSQDMVRYNEQFF. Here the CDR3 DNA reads TGTGCCAGCAGCCAAGATATGGTCAGGTACAATGAGCAGTTCTTC.

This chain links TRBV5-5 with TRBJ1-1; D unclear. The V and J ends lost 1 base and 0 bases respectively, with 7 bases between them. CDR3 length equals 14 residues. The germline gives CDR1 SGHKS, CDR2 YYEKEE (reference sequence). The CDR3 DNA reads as TGTGCCAGCAGCTTGAGTTGGCTGAACACTGAAGCTTTCTTT. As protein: CASSLSWLNTEAFF. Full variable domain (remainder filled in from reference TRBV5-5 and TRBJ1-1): DAGVTQSPTHLIKTRGQQVTLRCSPISGHKSVSWYQQVLGQGPQFIFQYYEKEERGRGNFPDRFSARQFPNYSSELNVNALLLGDSALYLCASSLSWLNTEAFFGQGTRLTVV.

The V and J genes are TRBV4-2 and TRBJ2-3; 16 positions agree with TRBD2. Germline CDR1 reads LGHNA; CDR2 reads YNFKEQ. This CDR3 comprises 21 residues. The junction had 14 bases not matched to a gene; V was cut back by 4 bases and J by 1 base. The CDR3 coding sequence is TGTGCCAGCAGCCCACCCCCTACCGGGACTAGCGGGGGGGCGGGCACAGATACGCAGTATTTT. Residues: CASSPPPTGTSGGAGTDTQYF.

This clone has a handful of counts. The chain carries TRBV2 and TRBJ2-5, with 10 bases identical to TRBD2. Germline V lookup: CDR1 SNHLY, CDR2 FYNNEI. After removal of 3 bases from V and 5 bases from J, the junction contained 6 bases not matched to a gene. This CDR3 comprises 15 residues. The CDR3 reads CASSDQRGGHETQYF. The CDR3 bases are TGTGCCAGCAGTGACCAGCGGGGGGGCCACGAGACCCAGTACTTC. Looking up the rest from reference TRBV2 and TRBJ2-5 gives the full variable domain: EPEVTQTPSHQVTQMGQEVILRCVPISNHLYFYWYRQILGQKVEFLVSFYNNEISEKSEIFDDQFSVERPDGSNFTLKIRSTKLEDSAMYFCASSDQRGGHETQYFGPGTRLLVL.

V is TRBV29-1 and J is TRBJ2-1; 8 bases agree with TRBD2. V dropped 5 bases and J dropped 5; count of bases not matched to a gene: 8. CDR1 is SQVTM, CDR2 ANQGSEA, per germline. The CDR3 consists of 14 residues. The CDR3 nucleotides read TGCAGCGTTAAAGCGGGAGTGGTGGACAATGAGCAGTTCTTC. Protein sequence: CSVKAGVVDNEQFF.

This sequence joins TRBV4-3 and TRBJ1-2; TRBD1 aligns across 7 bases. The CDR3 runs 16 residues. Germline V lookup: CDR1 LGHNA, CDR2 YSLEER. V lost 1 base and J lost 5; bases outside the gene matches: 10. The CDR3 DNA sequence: TGCGCCAGCAGCCAAGCAGCAGGGGGAGAGGAATATGGCTACACCTTC. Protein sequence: CASSQAAGGEEYGYTF.

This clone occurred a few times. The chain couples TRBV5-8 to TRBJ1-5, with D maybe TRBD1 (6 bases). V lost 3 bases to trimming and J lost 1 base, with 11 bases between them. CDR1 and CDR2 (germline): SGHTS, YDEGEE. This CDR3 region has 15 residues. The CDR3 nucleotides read TGTGCCAGCAGCTCCCAGGGGTTCAGCAATCAGCCCCAGCATTTT. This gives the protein CASSSQGFSNQPQHF. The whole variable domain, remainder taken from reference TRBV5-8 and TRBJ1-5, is EAGVTQSPTHLIKTRGQQATLRCSPISGHTSVYWYQQALGLGLQFLLWYDEGEERNRGNFPPRFSGRQFPNYSSELNVNALELEDSALYLCASSSQGFSNQPQHFGDGTRLSIL.

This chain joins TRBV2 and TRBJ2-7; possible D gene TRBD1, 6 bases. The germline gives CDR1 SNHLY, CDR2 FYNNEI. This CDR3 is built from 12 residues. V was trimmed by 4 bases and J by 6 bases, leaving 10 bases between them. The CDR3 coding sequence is TGTGCCAGCAGTGTTGGGGGCCTCGAGCAGTACTTC. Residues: CASSVGGLEQYF.

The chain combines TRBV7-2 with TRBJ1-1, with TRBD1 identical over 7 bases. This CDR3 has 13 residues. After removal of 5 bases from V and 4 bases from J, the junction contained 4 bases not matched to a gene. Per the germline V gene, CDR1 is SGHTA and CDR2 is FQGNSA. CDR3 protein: CASSIGGTTEAFF. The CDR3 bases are TGTGCCAGCAGCATAGGGGGCACCACTGAAGCTTTCTTT.

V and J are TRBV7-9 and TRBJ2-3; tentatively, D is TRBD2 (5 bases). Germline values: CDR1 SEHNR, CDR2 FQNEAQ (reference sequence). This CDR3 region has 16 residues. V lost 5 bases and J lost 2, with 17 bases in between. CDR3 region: CASSRRGISTTDTQYF. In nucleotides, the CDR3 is TGTGCCAGCAGCCGTCGGGGTATTTCAACCACAGATACGCAGTATTTT. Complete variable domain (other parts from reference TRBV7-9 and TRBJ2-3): DTGVSQNPRHKITKRGQNVTFRCDPISEHNRLYWYRQTLGQGPEFLTYFQNEAQLEKSRLLSDRFSAERPKGSFSTLEIQRTEQGDSAMYLCASSRRGISTTDTQYFGPGTRLTVL.

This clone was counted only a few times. The CDR3 here is CASGGGSSYEQYF. CDR3 coding DNA: TGTGCCAGCGGCGGGGGGTCCTCCTACGAGCAGTACTTC. The chain recombines TRBV6-5 with TRBJ2-7; 8 bases match TRBD2. This CDR3 is built from 13 residues. The V and J ends lost 8 bases and 0 bases, in that order; junction bases with no gene match: 3. Germline CDR1 and CDR2: MNHEY and SVGAGI.

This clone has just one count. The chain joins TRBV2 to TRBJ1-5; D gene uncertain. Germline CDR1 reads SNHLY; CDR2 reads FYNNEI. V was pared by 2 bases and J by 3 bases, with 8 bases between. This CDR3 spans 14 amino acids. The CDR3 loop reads CASSERRNNQPQHF. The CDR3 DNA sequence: TGTGCCAGCAGTGAACGGCGGAACAATCAGCCCCAGCATTTT.